This TCR beta chain was sequenced in a study of shared clonotypes between healthy human individuals. Study findings and constraints: Non-shared clonotypes showed lower generation probabilities than clonotypes common to all four donors. Clonotype sharing across donors was expected to vary with sequencing depth.

Sequencing was performed with immunoSEQ multiplex PCR; in TCRdb, only in-frame clones are kept and a portion is missing. This sample has some 1.5 million clones, with over 95% found just once. Details on this clone: Antigen specificity is unknown.

The CDR3 is 16 amino acids. The V end lost 4 bases, the J end lost 1 base, and 17 bases lay between the germline ends. The sequencing sample was made of naive CD4+ T cells sorted from blood. The subset: CD45RA+ positively selected. The chain uses TRBV5-3 and TRBJ2-5, with D tentatively TRBD1 or TRBD2 (5 bases each). TRBV5-3 is annotated as an ORF whose role is uncertain. The source of this sequence is a man aged 25 to 40 in good health. The CDR3 reads CARSLWPCGGQETQYF. For the CDR3, the DNA is TGTGCCAGAAGCCTCTGGCCTTGTGGGGGCCAAGAGACCCAGTACTTC.